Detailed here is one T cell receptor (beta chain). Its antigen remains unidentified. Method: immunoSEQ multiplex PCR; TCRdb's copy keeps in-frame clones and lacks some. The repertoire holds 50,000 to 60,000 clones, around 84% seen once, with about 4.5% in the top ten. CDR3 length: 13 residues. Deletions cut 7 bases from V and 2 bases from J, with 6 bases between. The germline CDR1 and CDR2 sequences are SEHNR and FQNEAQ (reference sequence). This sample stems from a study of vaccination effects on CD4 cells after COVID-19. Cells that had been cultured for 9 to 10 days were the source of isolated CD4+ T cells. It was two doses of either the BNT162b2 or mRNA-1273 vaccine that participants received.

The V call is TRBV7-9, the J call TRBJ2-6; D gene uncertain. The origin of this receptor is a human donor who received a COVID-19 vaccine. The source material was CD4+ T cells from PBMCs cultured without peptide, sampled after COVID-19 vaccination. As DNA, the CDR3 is TGTGCCAGCATCCCCCCTGGGGCCAACGTCCTGACTTTC. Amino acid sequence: CASIPPGANVLTF.